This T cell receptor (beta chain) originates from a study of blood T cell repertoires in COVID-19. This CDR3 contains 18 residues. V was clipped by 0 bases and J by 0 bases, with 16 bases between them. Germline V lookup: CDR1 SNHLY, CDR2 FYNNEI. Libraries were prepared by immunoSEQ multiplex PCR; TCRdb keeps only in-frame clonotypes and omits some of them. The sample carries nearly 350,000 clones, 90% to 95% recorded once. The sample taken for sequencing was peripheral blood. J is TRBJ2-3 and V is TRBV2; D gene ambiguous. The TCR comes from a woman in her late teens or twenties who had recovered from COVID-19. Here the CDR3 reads CASSEAMGYRASTDTQYF. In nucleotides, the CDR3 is TGTGCCAGCAGTGAAGCCATGGGCTACAGAGCTAGCACAGATACGCAGTATTTT. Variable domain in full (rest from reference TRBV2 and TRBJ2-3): EPEVTQTPSHQVTQMGQEVILRCVPISNHLYFYWYRQILGQKVEFLVSFYNNEISEKSEIFDDQFSVERPDGSNFTLKIRSTKLEDSAMYFCASSEAMGYRASTDTQYFGPGTRLTVL.